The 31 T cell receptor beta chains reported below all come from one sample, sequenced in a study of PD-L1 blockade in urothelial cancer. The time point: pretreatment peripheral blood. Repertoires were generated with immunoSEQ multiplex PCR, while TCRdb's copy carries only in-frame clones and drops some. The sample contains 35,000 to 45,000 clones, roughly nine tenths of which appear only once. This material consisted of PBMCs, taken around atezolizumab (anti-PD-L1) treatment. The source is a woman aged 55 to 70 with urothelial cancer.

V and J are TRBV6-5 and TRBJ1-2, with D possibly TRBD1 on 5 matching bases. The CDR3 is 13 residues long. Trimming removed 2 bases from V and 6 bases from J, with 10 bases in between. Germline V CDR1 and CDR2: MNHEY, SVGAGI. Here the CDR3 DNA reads TGTGCCAGCAGTTACCAGGGTGGCGATGGCTACACCTTC. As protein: CASSYQGGDGYTF.

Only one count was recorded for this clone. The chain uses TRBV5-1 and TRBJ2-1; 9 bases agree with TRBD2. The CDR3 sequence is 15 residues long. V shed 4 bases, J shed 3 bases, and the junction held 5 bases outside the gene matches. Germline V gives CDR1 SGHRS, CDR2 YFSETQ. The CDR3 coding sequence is TGCGCCAGCAGCCTAGCGGGGAATAACTACAATGAGCAGTTCTTC. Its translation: CASSLAGNNYNEQFF.

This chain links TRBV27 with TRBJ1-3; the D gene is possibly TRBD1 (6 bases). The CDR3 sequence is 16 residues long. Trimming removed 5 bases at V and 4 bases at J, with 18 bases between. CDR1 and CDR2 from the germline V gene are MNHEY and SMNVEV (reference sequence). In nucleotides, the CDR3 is TGTGCCAGCAGTCGAACTCGGGGGGGGCAAGGAAACACCATATATTTT. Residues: CASSRTRGGQGNTIYF.

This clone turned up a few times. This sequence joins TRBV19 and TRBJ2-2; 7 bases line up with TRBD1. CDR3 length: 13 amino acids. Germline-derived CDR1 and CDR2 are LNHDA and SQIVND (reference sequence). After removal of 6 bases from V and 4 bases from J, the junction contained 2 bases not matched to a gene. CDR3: CASRTGSTGELFF. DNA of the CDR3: TGTGCCAGTAGGACAGGGAGCACCGGGGAGCTGTTTTTT.

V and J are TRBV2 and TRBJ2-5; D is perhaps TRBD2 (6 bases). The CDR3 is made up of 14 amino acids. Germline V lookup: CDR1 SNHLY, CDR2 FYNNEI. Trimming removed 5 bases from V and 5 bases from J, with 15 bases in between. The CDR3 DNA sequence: TGTGCCAGCAGTCCCGGGAGTCTGGGGGAGACCCAGTACTTC. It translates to CASSPGSLGETQYF.

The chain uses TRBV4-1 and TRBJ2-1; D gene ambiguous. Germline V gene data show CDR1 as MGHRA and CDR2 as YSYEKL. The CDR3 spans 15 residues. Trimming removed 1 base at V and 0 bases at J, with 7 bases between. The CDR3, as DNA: TGCGCCAGCAGCCAAGGGTTCAGCTCCTACAATGAGCAGTTCTTC. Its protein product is CASSQGFSSYNEQFF.

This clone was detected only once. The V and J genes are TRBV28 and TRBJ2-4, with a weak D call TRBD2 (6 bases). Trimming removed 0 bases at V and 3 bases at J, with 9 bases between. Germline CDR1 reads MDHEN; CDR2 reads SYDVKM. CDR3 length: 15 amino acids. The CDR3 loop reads CASSLWRGGKNIQYF. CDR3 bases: TGTGCCAGCAGTTTATGGCGGGGTGGCAAAAACATTCAGTACTTC. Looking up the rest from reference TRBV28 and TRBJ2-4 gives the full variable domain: DVKVTQSSRYLVKRTGEKVFLECVQDMDHENMFWYRQDPGLGLRLIYFSYDVKMKEKGDIPEGYSVSREKKERFSLILESASTNQTSMYLCASSLWRGGKNIQYFGAGTRLSVL.

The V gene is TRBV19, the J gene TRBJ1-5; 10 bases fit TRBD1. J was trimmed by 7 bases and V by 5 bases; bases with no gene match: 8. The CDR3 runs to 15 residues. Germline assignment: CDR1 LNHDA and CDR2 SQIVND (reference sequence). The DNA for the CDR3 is TGTGCCAGTAGTCAGACAGGGGGCTGGGGGCAGCCCCAGCATTTT. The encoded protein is CASSQTGGWGQPQHF. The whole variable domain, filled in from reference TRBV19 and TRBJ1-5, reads DGGITQSPKYLFRKEGQNVTLSCEQNLNHDAMYWYRQDPGQGLRLIYYSQIVNDFQKGDIAEGYSVSREKKESFPLTVTSAQKNPTAFYLCASSQTGGWGQPQHFGDGTRLSIL.

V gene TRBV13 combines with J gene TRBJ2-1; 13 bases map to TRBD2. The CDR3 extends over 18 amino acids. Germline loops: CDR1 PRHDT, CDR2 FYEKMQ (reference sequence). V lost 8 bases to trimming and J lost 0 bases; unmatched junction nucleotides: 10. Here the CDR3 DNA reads TGTGCCAGCGGCGGGACTAGCGGGGTGTTGAGCTCCTACAATGAGCAGTTCTTC. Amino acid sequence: CASGGTSGVLSSYNEQFF.

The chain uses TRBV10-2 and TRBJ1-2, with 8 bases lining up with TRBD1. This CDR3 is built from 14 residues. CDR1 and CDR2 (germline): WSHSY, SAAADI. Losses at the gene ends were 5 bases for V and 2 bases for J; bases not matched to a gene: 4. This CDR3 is CASSPRTGNYGYTF. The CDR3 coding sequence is TGCGCCAGCAGTCCTCGGACAGGGAACTATGGCTACACCTTC.

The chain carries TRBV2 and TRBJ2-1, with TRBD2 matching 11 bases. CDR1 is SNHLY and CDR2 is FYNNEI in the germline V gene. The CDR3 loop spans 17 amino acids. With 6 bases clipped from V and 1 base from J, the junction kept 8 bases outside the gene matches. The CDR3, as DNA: TGTGCCAGCAGGGTAGGGACTAGCGGAATATCCTACAATGAGCAGTTCTTC. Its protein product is CASRVGTSGISYNEQFF.

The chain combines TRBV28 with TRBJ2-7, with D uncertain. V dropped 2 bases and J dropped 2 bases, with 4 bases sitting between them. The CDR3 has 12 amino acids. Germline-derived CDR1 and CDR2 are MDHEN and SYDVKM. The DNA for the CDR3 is TGTGCCAGCAGTTTACCCACCTACGAGCAGTACTTC. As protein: CASSLPTYEQYF.

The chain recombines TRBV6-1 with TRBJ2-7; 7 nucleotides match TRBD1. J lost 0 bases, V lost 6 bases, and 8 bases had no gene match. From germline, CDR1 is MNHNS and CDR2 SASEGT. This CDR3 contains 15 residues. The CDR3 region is CASRTDRPYSYEQYF. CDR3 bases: TGTGCCAGCAGGACGGACAGGCCATACTCCTACGAGCAGTACTTC.

The CDR3 coding sequence is TGTGCCAGCAGTTTTCGACGGGACACTGAAGCTTTCTTT. Protein sequence: CASSFRRDTEAFF. The chain combines TRBV28 with TRBJ1-1; D is unclear. This CDR3 contains 13 residues. Germline assignment: CDR1 MDHEN and CDR2 SYDVKM. The V end was cut by 3 bases, the J end by 3 bases, with 8 bases between.

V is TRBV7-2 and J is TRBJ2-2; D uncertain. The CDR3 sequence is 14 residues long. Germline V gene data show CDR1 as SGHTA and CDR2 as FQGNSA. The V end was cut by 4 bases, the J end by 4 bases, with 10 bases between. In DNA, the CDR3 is TGTGCCAGCAGCTCCCAACCAGGCACCGGGGAGCTGTTTTTT. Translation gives CASSSQPGTGELFF. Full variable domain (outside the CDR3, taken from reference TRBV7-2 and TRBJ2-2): GAGVSQSPSNKVTEKGKDVELRCDPISGHTALYWYRQSLGQGLEFLIYFQGNSAPDKSGLPSDRFSAERTGGSVSTLTIQRTQQEDSAVYLCASSSQPGTGELFFGEGSRLTVL.

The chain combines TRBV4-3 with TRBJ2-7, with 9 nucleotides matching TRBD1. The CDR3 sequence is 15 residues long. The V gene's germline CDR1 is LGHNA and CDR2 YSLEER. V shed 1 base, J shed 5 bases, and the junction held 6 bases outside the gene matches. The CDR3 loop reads CASSQGTGARNEQYF. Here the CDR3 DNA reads TGCGCCAGCAGCCAAGGGACAGGGGCCCGGAACGAGCAGTACTTC.

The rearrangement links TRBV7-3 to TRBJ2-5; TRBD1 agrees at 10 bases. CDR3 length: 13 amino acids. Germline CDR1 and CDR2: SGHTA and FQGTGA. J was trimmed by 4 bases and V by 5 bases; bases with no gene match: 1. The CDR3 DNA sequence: TGTGCCAGCAGCCGGGACAGGGGAGAGACCCAGTACTTC. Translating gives CASSRDRGETQYF. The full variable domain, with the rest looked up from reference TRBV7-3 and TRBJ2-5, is GAGVSQTPSNKVTEKGKYVELRCDPISGHTALYWYRQSLGQGPEFLIYFQGTGAADDSGLPNDRFFAVRPEGSVSTLKIQRTERGDSAVYLCASSRDRGETQYFGPGTRLLVL.

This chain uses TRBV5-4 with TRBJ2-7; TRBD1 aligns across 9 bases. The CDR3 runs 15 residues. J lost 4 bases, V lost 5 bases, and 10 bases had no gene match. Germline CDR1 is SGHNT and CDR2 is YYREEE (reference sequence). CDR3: CASSPGTGTSYEQYF. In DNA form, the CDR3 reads TGTGCCAGCAGTCCCGGGACAGGGACGTCGTACGAGCAGTACTTC.

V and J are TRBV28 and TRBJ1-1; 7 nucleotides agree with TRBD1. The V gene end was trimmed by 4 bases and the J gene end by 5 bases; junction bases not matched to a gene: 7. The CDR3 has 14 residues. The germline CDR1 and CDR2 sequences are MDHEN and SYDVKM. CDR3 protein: CASSSLQGRTEAFF. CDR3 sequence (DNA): TGTGCCAGCAGTTCCCTACAGGGGAGAACTGAAGCTTTCTTT.

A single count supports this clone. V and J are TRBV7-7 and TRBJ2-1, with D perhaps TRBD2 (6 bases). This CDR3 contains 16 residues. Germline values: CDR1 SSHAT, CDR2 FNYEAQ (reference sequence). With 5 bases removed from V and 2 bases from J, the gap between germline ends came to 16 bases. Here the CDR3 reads CASSLSSGRPYNEQFF. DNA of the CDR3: TGTGCCAGCAGCCTTTCGAGCGGGCGACCCTACAATGAGCAGTTCTTC.

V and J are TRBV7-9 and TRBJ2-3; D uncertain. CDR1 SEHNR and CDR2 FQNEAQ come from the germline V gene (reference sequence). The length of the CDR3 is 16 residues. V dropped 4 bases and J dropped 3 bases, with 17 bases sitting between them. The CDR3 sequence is CASSSYSSRSTDTQYF. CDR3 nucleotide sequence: TGTGCCAGCAGCTCCTATAGCAGTAGGTCAACAGATACGCAGTATTTT.

The CDR3 reads CASSPLLAEHYNEQFF. CDR3 DNA sequence: TGTGCCAGCAGCCCCCTCCTAGCGGAGCACTACAATGAGCAGTTCTTC. The gene calls are TRBV25-1 and TRBJ2-1, with 7 bases lining up with TRBD2. With 6 bases clipped from V and 3 bases from J, the junction kept 11 bases outside the gene matches. CDR3 length: 16 amino acids. The germline gives CDR1 MGHDK, CDR2 SYGVNS.

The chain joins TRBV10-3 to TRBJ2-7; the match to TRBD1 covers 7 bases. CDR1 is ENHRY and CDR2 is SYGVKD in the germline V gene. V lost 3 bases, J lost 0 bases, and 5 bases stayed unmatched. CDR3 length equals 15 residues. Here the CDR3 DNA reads TGTGCCATCAGTGAAGTAGGGGGCGCCTCCTACGAGCAGTACTTC. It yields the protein CAISEVGGASYEQYF.

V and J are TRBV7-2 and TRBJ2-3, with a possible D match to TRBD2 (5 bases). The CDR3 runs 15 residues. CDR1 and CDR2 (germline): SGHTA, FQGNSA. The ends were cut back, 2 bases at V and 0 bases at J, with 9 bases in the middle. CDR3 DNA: TGTGCCAGCAGCTTAAGCGGAACTAGCACAGATACGCAGTATTTT. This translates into CASSLSGTSTDTQYF.

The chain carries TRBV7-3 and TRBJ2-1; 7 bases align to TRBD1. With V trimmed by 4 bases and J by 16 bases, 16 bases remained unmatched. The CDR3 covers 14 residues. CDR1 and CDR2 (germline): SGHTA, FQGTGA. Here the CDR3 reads CASSSNPGTALLFF. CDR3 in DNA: TGTGCCAGCAGCTCTAACCCCGGGACAGCTCTTCTTTTCTTC.

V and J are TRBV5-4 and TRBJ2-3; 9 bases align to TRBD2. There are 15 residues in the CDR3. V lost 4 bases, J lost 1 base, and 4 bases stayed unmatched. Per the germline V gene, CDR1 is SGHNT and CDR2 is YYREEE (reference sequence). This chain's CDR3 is CASSTRTSGTDTQYF. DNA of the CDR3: TGTGCCAGCAGCACCCGGACTAGCGGCACAGATACGCAGTATTTT.

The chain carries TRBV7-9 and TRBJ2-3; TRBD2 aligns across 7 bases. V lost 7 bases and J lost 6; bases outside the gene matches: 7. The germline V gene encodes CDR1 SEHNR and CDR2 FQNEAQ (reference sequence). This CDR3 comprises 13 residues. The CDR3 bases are TGTGCCAGCAACACCTGGGGGGGTGATACGCAGTATTTT. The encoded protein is CASNTWGGDTQYF.

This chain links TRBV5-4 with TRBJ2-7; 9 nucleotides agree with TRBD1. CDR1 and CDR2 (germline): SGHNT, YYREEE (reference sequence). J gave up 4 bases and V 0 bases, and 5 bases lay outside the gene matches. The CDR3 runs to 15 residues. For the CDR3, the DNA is TGTGCCAGCAGCTTGGCCGACAGGGGGGTTTACGAGCAGTACTTC. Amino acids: CASSLADRGVYEQYF.

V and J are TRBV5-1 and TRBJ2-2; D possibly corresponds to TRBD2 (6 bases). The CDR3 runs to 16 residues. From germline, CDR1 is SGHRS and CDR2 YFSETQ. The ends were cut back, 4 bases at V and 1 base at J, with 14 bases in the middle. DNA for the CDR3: TGCGCCAGCAGCCTAGTCCCGGGACTGAACACCGGGGAGCTGTTTTTT. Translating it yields CASSLVPGLNTGELFF.

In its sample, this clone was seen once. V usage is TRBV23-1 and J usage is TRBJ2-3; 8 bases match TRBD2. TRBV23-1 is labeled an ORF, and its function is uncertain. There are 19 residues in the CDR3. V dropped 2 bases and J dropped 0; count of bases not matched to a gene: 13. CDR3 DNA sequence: TGCGCCAGCAGTCAAGTTAGAGCGGGAGCCAGGAAGAGCACAGATACGCAGTATTTT. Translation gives CASSQVRAGARKSTDTQYF.

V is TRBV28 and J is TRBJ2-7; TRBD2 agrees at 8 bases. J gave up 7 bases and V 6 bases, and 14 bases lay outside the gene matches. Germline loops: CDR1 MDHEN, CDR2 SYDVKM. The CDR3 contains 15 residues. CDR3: CASSLTGTRSGEQYF. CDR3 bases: TGTGCCAGCAGCCTGACCGGGACTAGGTCAGGAGAGCAGTACTTC. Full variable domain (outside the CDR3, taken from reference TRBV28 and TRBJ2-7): DVKVTQSSRYLVKRTGEKVFLECVQDMDHENMFWYRQDPGLGLRLIYFSYDVKMKEKGDIPEGYSVSREKKERFSLILESASTNQTSMYLCASSLTGTRSGEQYFGPGTRLTVT.